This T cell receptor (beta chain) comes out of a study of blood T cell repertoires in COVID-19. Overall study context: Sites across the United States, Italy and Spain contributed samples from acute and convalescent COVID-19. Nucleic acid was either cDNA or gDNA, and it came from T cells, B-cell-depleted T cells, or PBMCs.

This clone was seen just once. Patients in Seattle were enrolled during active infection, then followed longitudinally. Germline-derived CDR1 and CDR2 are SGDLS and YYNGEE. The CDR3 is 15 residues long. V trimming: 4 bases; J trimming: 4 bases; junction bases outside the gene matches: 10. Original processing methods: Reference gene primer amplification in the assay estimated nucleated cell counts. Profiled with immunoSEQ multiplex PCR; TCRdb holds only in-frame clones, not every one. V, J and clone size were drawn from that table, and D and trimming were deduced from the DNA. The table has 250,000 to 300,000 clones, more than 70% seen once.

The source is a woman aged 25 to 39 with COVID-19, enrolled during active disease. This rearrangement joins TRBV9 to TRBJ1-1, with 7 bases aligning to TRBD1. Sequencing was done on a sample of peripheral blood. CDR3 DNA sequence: TGTGCCAGCAGCCCGGGACAGCCCCGCGGCACTGAAGCTTTCTTT. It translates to CASSPGQPRGTEAFF.